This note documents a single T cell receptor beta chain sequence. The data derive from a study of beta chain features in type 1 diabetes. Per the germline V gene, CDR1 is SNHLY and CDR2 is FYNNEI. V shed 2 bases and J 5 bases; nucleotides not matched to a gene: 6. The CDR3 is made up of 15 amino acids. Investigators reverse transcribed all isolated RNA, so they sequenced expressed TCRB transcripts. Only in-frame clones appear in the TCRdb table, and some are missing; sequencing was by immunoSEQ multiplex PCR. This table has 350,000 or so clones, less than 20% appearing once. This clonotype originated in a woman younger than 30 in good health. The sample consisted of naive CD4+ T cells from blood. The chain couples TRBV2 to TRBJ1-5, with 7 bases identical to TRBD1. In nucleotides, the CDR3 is TGTGCCAGCAGTGAACTTCGACAGGGAGATCAGCCCCAGCATTTT. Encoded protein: CASSELRQGDQPQHF.